This entry describes one T cell receptor (beta chain). Its antigen remains unidentified. The CDR3 is 15 residues long. Looked up from germline, CDR1 is SGHRS and CDR2 is YFSETQ. Trimming pared 0 bases from V and 0 bases from J, leaving 6 bases between. This was the immunoSEQ version 4 assay in survey mode. The assay was immunoSEQ multiplex PCR, and TCRdb's table has in-frame clones only and misses some. Of 35,000 to 50,000 clones in the sample, approximately 89% were seen once. This sample is drawn from a study of persistence of HIV-infected CD4 T cells. Study at large: Blood samples, up to roughly 200 mL, came from multiple time points, except a couple of leukapheresis donors sampled once.

Anti-CD3/anti-CD28 beads served as a nonspecific positive control stimulus. CD4+ T cells upregulating both CD40 ligand and CD69 were sorted as responding cells. Findings of the study overall: CMV- and Gag-responding cells had lower TCRbeta richness than CD3/CD28-responding cells.

The chain employs TRBV5-1 and TRBJ1-4; no clear D. This sample comprised CD4+ T cells sorted from PBMCs after approximately 20-hour stimulation, obtained from a patient who received antiretroviral therapy. The sequence was obtained from an adult man with HIV who was CMV-seropositive. The CDR3 sequence: CASSLGSATNEKLFF. DNA for the CDR3: TGCGCCAGCAGCTTGGGGAGTGCAACTAATGAAAAACTGTTTTTT.